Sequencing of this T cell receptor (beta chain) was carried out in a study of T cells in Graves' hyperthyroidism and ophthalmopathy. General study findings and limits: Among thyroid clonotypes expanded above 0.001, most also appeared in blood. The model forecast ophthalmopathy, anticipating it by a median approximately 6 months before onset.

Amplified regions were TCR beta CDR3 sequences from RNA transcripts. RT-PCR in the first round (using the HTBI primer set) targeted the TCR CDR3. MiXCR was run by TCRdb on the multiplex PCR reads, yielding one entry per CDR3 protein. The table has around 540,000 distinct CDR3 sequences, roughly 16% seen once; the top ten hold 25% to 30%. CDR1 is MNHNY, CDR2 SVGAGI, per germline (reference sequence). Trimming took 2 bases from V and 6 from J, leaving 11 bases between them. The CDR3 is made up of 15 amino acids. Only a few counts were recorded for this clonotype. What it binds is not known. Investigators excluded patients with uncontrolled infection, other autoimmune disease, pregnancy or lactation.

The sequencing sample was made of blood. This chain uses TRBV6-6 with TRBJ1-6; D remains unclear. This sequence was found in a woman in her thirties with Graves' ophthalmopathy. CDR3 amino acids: CASSYGGRINSPLHF. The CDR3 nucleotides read TGTGCCAGCAGTTACGGAGGCAGGATTAATTCACCCCTCCACTTT.